The next 15 T cell receptor beta chains were all read from a single sample in a study of tumor and adjacent non-tumor tissue in lung cancer. A modified ARM-PCR protocol with three rounds of nested PCR amplified TCRbeta. TCRdb analysed the multiplex PCR reads with MiXCR anew, one entry per CDR3 protein. The data show approximately 130,000 distinct CDR3 sequences, around three fifths seen once. RNA was extracted from bulk tissue without any cell sorting. The sequenced sample consisted of lung tumor tissue. These TCRs come from a man aged 25-45 years with non-small cell lung cancer.

Comment on this clonotype: This may arise from a read error, as a much more abundant clone is one base away. The missing conserved phenylalanine or tryptophan at the end of this CDR3 makes a read error likely. The rearrangement joins TRBV12-3 or TRBV12-4 to TRBJ2-5; D not certain. V lost 3 bases and J 1 base, leaving 9 bases between the germline ends. This CDR3 has 14 residues. The CDR3 region has the DNA TGTGCCAGCAGTTTTTCCGGACGCCAAGAGACCCAGTACTTA. This gives the protein CASSFSGRQETQYL.

As to this clonotype: The junction does not match germline at one end; this may be a read error. The genes are TRBV11-2 and TRBJ2-2; TRBD1 matches at 8 bases. CDR3 length equals 15 residues. CDR1 and CDR2 (germline): SGHAT, FQNNGV. DNA of the CDR3: TGTGCCAGCCCCCGACAGGGGACGAACACTGGGGAGCTGTTTTTT. Its translation is CASPRQGTNTGELFF.

The V call is TRBV24-1, the J call TRBJ2-7; TRBD1 might be the D (6 bases). The CDR3 covers 12 residues. Trimming stripped 3 bases from V and 7 bases from J, with 9 bases between. The V gene's germline CDR1 is KGHDR and CDR2 SFDVKD. The CDR3 DNA reads as TGTGCCACCAGTGATCCAGGGGAGGAGCAGTACTTC. It translates to CATSDPGEEQYF.

There are a few counts of this clonotype. At one of its ends the junction is not consistent with the germline gene, which may arise from a read error. The chain combines TRBV24-1 with TRBJ2-2, with D perhaps TRBD2 (5 bases). Per the germline V gene, CDR1 is KGHDR and CDR2 is SFDVKD. The CDR3 has 16 amino acids. CDR3 loop: CTTSEAVVGNTGELFF. DNA for the CDR3: TGTACCACCAGTGAAGCGGTAGTAGGGAACACCGGGGAGCTGTTTTTT.

A word on this clonotype: This may arise from a read error, as a much more abundant clone is one base away. The J gene is TRBJ2-3, the V gene TRBV20-1; D not resolved. The germline V gene encodes CDR1 DFQATT and CDR2 SNEGSKA (reference sequence). The CDR3 runs to 12 residues. CDR3 sequence reads: CSATLSIDTQYF. CDR3 DNA: TGCAGTGCTACCCTCAGCATAGATACGCAGTATTTT.

About this clonotype: A clone one base away is much larger, so this may be a read error. This sequence joins TRBV29-1 and TRBJ2-3; D possibly uses TRBD1 or TRBD2 (5 bases each). The germline V gene encodes CDR1 SQVTM and CDR2 ANQGSEA. Trimming pared 6 bases from V and 3 bases from J, leaving 10 bases between. The CDR3 is 12 amino acids. In DNA, the CDR3 is TGCAGCGTCGACTGGGGGACAGATACGCAGTATTTT. Protein product: CSVDWGTDTQYF.

Worth noting for this clonotype: A much more abundant neighbour one base away suggests this may be a read error. The chain couples TRBV11-2 to TRBJ2-1; TRBD2 might be the D (6 bases). Trimming shortened V by 7 bases and J by 3 bases, and 13 bases separated the two germline ends. The germline CDR1 and CDR2 sequences are SGHAT and FQNNGV. The CDR3 runs to 14 residues. The chain's CDR3 is CASNSLTSYNEQFF. In nucleotides, the CDR3 is TGTGCCAGCAACTCCCTGACTAGCTACAATGAGCAGTTCTTC.

Ten or more counts support this clonotype. The chain combines TRBV12-3 or TRBV12-4 with TRBJ2-1; D might be TRBD2 (5 bases). The CDR3 spans 11 residues. V was clipped by 5 bases and J by 9 bases, with 8 bases between them. CDR3 amino acids: CASSTLAEQFF. The CDR3 DNA reads TGTGCCAGCAGTACGCTAGCTGAGCAGTTCTTC.

Remarks on this clonotype: One junction end does not reproduce the germline sequence, and a read error may be involved. The chain couples TRBV11-2 to TRBJ2-5; D unresolved. This CDR3 is built from 11 residues. Germline CDR1 reads SGHAT; CDR2 reads FQNNGV. CDR3 nucleotides: TGTGCCAGCAGCTTACGAGAGACCCAAAACTTC. It codes for CASSLRETQNF.

To note about this clonotype: The junction differs from germline at one of its ends, possibly a read error. The chain uses TRBV5-4 and TRBJ1-2, with D perhaps matching TRBD1 (5 bases). Germline CDR1 is SGHNT and CDR2 is YYREEE (reference sequence). The CDR3 extends over 15 amino acids. CDR3 sequence (DNA): TGTGGCAGCATTCCCCAGGGTGAGGGATCGTATGGCTACACCTTC. It is translated as CGSIPQGEGSYGYTF.

The chain has TRBV6-6 and TRBJ2-5, with TRBD2 matching 10 bases. V shed 7 bases and J 4 bases; nucleotides not matched to a gene: 12. The germline V gene has CDR1 MNHNY and CDR2 SVGAGI (reference sequence). This CDR3 has 16 amino acids. The CDR3 nucleotides are TGTGCCAGCACTGTGACTAGCGGGTGGGGGGGAGAGACCCAGTACTTC. Its protein product is CASTVTSGWGGETQYF.

A remark on this clonotype: This CDR3 fails to terminate in the conserved phenylalanine or tryptophan, so it likely reflects a read error. The V call is TRBV6-5, the J call TRBJ2-1; D call uncertain. This CDR3 has 15 amino acids. The germline CDR1 and CDR2 sequences are MNHEY and SVGAGI. CDR3: CASSYSKWAGNEQFC. The CDR3 DNA sequence: TGTGCAAGCAGTTACTCCAAGTGGGCTGGCAATGAGCAGTTCTGC.

Worth noting for this clonotype: The missing conserved phenylalanine or tryptophan at the end of this CDR3 makes a read error likely. The rearrangement uses TRBV20-1 and TRBJ2-1; D uncertain. The CDR3 consists of 14 residues. Germline values: CDR1 DFQATT, CDR2 SNEGSKA (reference sequence). CDR3 in DNA: TGCGGTGCTAGATCGTTGCGCTCCTACAATGAGCAGTTCATC. It yields the protein CGARSLRSYNEQFI.

Concerning this clonotype: This may come from a read error, since a much larger clone is one base off. V gene TRBV12-3 or TRBV12-4 combines with J gene TRBJ2-2; D is unclear. The CDR3 loop spans 11 amino acids. The CDR3 here is CATSFLGELFF. CDR3 in DNA: TGTGCCACCAGTTTTCTCGGGGAGCTGTTTTTT.

This clonotype has ten or more counts. The rearrangement uses TRBV20-1 and TRBJ2-6, with D unresolved. The CDR3 runs 15 residues. Germline CDR1 is DFQATT and CDR2 is SNEGSKA (reference sequence). Trimming took 0 bases from V and 4 from J, leaving 10 bases between them. CDR3 sequence reads: CSARDLGSGANVLTF. The CDR3, as DNA: TGCAGTGCTAGAGATTTGGGTTCCGGGGCCAACGTCCTGACTTTC.